This section outlines one TCR beta chain sequence together with its context. This clone was seen a single time. Its binding antigen is unknown. No base-level quality is on record; no much larger clone is a single base apart. The library was generated by the immunoSEQ multiplex PCR assay. A mixture of 60 forward primers for TCR Vbeta segments and 13 reverse primers for TCR Jbeta segments was used in the multiplex PCR. The CDR3 region of rearranged TCR beta genes was amplified from genomic DNA with a multiplex PCR assay. The amplified TCR beta libraries were sequenced on the Illumina HiSeq System as 87-base-pair reads. On the authors' methods: Across the 666 repertoires, a later analysis counted 78 million or so unique TCR beta chains, around 11 million of which were shared by at least two donors. A nearest-neighbor algorithm error-corrected the raw reads and collapsed the reads into unique sequences, merging closely related sequences to remove PCR and sequencing errors. Alignment of CDR3 sequences to IMGT reference sequences was used to assign V, D and J gene segments. For a sequence to be retained, a match of at least six nucleotides to both a V gene segment and a J gene segment was required. A rearrangement counted as productive if the CDR3 had no stop codons and remained in frame with V and J, and every other rearrangement counted as non-productive. CDR3 was defined by IMGT convention, running from the second conserved V-encoded cysteine to the conserved J-encoded phenylalanine. The earlier analysis of 587 of the donors excluded sequences that lacked an unambiguous match to a single V gene segment. In an earlier analysis of 587 of the donors, a V segment was called functional when productive rearrangements were above 56.7%, and segregating when the standard deviation between donors exceeded 5%. A statistical classification framework was built to diagnose cytomegalovirus status from the catalog of TCR beta chain sequences. V and J gene assignment, in a later analysis, came from comparing TCR nucleotide sequences with IMGT/GENE-DB human TR gene sequences. The TCRdist pipeline was used in a later analysis to assign CDR3 sequences and most-parsimonious VDJ recombination scenarios. In a later analysis, each TCR beta chain was defined by its CDR3 amino acid sequence together with its V-gene family, and reads without a unique V-gene family were excluded. As a way to deal with suspected cross-contamination and a sequencing artifact, a later analysis dropped under 600 nucleotide sequences that were highly shared and had low generation probability. In a later analysis, a clonal expansion index for each public chain was calculated from normalized within-repertoire ranks of inferred template counts. A later analysis computed generation probabilities with a VDJ recombination model fitted to out-of-frame rearrangements, and checked the results against IGoR. In a later analysis, hypergeometric tests were used to score TCR-TCR, TCR-HLA and TCR-CMV co-occurrence, with a repertoire-size bias correction applied to TCR pairs. False discovery rates were estimated in a later analysis by permuting HLA or CMV assignments 20 times. In a later analysis, co-occurring TCRs were grouped with DBSCAN, and TCRdist sequence similarity was added when clustering was performed within HLA-allele-positive subsets. Repertoires with fewer than 30,000 or more than 120,000 public chains, plus five repertoires with anomalous nucleotide sharing, were excluded from co-occurrence clustering. Not all clones reach the TCRdb copy of this immuneACCESS table, which keeps in-frame sequences only. Checked studies attribute under half of the gap to unresolved V genes and leave the rest unexplained. V and J calls and clone size are those listed in that table; D and trimming were worked out from the DNA. The sample table records around 130,000 clones; 70% to 90% of these occur just once. Together, the top ten hold 5.9% of the sample.

This sample stems from a study of cytomegalovirus exposure and HLA in healthy donors (dated by TCRdb to 2015 to 2018). About the study as a whole: An earlier analysis of about 560 of the donors reported 250 to 350 Gb of sequence data and 95 million to 130 million unique TCR beta sequences obtained from about 170 million T cells. Among the approximately 430 genotyped donors, around 79% belonged to the genetic ancestry cluster associated with self-reported Caucasian donors. In the later analysis, no new phenotypic data were used to find candidate immune exposures; instead, reliance was placed on TCR beta sequences and their occurrence across donors. In a later analysis, previously published TCR beta repertoires from 666 donors were re-analyzed and high-resolution HLA genotyping was added so that TCR occurrence patterns could be studied. The T cell repertoires of several hundred subjects were profiled by immunosequencing and related to cytomegalovirus serostatus. Across 398 genotyped donors of the cohort, an average of about 240,000 unique TCR beta nucleotide sequences per donor were sequenced, and roughly a sixth of those sequences were non-productive. All discovery cohort repertoires had been generated using a single sequencing platform. Alongside the repertoire data, information on donor age, sex, ethnicity and CMV serostatus was compiled. The number of donors typed differed by locus, with roughly 629-640 for A, B, C, DRB1 and DQB1, roughly 520 for DQA1, 600 to 610 for DPA1, and around 450 for DPB1. HLA typing included class I and class II loci at four-digit resolution. The study was designed to test whether signatures of past pathogen exposure could be identified by cataloging public T cell receptors. Roughly 300 gigabases of sequencing data and approximately 85 million unique TCR sequences were included in an early release covering roughly 600 HLA-typed donors. To predict cytomegalovirus infection status, the study brought together high-throughput TCR immunosequencing, statistical association of individual TCRs with disease status, and machine learning. In an earlier analysis of over 550 of the donors, high-throughput TCR beta sequencing was used to judge whether each TCR beta V gene segment behaved as functional or pseudogenic. Besides the first cohort of roughly 640 subjects, a separate validation cohort made up of over 100 different subjects was used. A later genetic analysis used genome-wide SNP genotypes for about three fifths of the roughly 700 donors, treating that subset as a discovery cohort. Because of strong linkage in the cohort, five DR-DQ haplotypes were treated as single units for association and clustering. Overall study results and their limits: A total of 150 to 200 TCR beta chains were listed by the study as associated with cytomegalovirus. The classifier was reported to diagnose cytomegalovirus status with high specificity and sensitivity in both the original and validation cohorts. In a later analysis, most CMV-associated TCR beta chains were found to appear HLA-restricted, with HLA associations seemingly driven largely by CMV exposure. The only immune exposure information available for the cohort was CMV serostatus. Broadly in line with IMGT annotations, most TCR beta V segments showed up in productive rearrangements about 90% or about 30% of the time in an earlier analysis of under 700 of the donors. Compared with the roughly 670-donor mean, donors in an Asian-associated ancestry cluster had fewer N-insertions in productive TCRs, according to a later genetic analysis. A further reported finding was that TCR beta sequences accurately predicted the HLA-A and HLA-B alleles for most subjects in the first cohort. In a later analysis, some 17,000 TCR beta sequences were associated with specific HLA alleles at a false discovery rate of 0.05. Linkage disequilibrium might explain the correlated functional status among segregating V segments, but an unknown experimental factor could not be excluded. A group of highly shared sequence variants was considered likely to be a technical artifact of the sequencing pipeline. An association between a missense DCLRE1C variant and V-gene and J-gene trimming of TCR beta chains was found in a later genetic analysis and replicated in an independent cohort. Sequencing depth was assumed to be roughly uniform across donors in the presence/absence analyses, though that assumption may not hold. A few of the identified cytomegalovirus-associated TCR beta chains were confirmed in vitro to be specific for cytomegalovirus antigens. According to a later analysis, TCR association rates differed among HLA loci, with DRB1 alleles showing the most associated TCRs and HLA-C alleles showing the fewest. A later analysis found that HLA-associated TCR beta chains were more clonally expanded and had lower generation probabilities than equally common non-associated chains. A later analysis reported that several top co-occurrence clusters appeared linked to parvovirus B19, influenza, CMV and Epstein-Barr virus. Because counts were too low, roughly 18 rarely observed V segments, including chromosome 9 orphons, were left out of the earlier analysis of several hundred of the donors. Most TCR sequences were observed very rarely across donors, whereas some public TCRs were present in many individuals. Some IMGT-functional V segments, including TRBV6-2 and TRBV6-3, could not be distinguished by the 87-base-pair reads and were therefore excluded. When HLA alleles, especially DR and DQ, strongly co-occurred, TCR associations were difficult to assign to individual alleles. According to the authors, the approach could potentially be generalized to other disease states and immunological phenotypes. This cohort had only TCR beta chains sequenced, and the lack of alpha or paired-chain data limited which features could be detected. Because HLA typing was unavailable for some donors at each locus, only the typed subset was used in association tests.

In the germline V gene, CDR1 corresponds to SGDLS and CDR2 to YYNGEE. Spanning cysteine to phenylalanine, the CDR3 consists of 14 amino acids. CDR3 DNA only is kept here, 42 bases in frame from base 1. Trimming costs V 0 bases and J 5 bases, and their ends lie 12 bases apart. In total, roughly 670 healthy bone marrow donors made up the cohort. At the time of sampling, all cohort members were nominally healthy, though unrecorded immune exposures were likely present. The donor tested CMV seropositive and was one of the 289 seropositive cohort members. Every donor gave a peripheral blood sample, and the peripheral blood mononuclear cells from that sample were used for TCR beta sequencing. Genomic DNA was extracted from the blood cell samples with the Qiagen DNeasy Blood Extraction Kit.

The chain was built from TRBV9 and TRBJ2-7; TRBD1 might be the D gene, on 6 matching bases. This sequence originates from a woman aged 40 to 49 in good health and CMV-seropositive. Sample: PBMCs. CDR3 reads: CASSVAAGVDEQYF. The sequenced DNA is TGTGCCAGCAGCGTAGCGGCAGGGGTAGACGAGCAGTACTTC.